This T cell receptor beta chain appears in the sequencing data of a study of CD4+ T cells in melanoma. The trim removed 6 bases at V and 1 base at J, leaving 4 bases unmatched. The CDR3 runs 15 residues. The germline gives CDR1 MNHNS, CDR2 SASEGT. Generated by immunoSEQ multiplex PCR, the TCRdb table keeps only in-frame clones and is missing some. This sample has 13,000 to 15,000 clones, with roughly three quarters found just once. With regard to this clone: Its antigen is unidentified.

Findings of the study overall: Neoantigen-specific CD4+ T cells in melanoma reportedly had diverse differentiation states. A reported correlation linked neoantigen-specific CD4+ T cells to CD8+, macrophage and B cell function.

The specimen was cells from a culture (not recorded whether cultured in vitro). The V and J genes are TRBV6-1 and TRBJ2-7; TRBD2 matches 12 bases. The receptor comes from a human donor with melanoma. The CDR3 sequence is CASRRLAGASYEQYF. The CDR3 DNA follows: TGTGCCAGCAGAAGACTAGCGGGGGCTTCCTACGAGCAGTACTTC.